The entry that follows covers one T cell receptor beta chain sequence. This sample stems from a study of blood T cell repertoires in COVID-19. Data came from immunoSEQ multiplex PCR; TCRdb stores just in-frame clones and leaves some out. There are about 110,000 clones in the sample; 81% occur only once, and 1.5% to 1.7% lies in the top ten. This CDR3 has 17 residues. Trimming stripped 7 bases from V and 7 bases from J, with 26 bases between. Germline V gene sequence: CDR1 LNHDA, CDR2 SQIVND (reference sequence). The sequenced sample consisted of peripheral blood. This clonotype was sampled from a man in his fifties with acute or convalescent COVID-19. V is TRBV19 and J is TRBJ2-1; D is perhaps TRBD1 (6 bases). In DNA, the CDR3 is TGTGCCAGTACCCCAGGCAGGGGCGCTCCCATAAGGAATGAGCAGTTCTTC. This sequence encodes CASTPGRGAPIRNEQFF.